The present T cell receptor beta chain was sequenced within a study of blood T cell repertoires in COVID-19. The overall study: T cells, B-cell-depleted T cells, or PBMCs provided the cDNA or gDNA that served as material.

V lost 0 bases, J lost 0 bases, and 12 bases lay in between. The CDR3 contains 16 residues. CDR1 is GTSNPN, CDR2 SVGIG, per germline (reference sequence). Sequencing used immunoSEQ multiplex PCR; TCRdb keeps in-frame clones, though not all of them. This table has around 280,000 clones, about 90% appearing once. The sequenced sample consisted of peripheral blood. This TCR was sampled from a woman aged 25 to 39 with COVID-19, enrolled during active disease. The rearrangement joins TRBV30 to TRBJ2-1; perhaps TRBD2 as D (5 bases). For the CDR3, the DNA is TGTGCCTGGAGTGTAGTCGGGCGGGTCTCCTACAATGAGCAGTTCTTC. Protein product: CAWSVVGRVSYNEQFF.